The clone carrying this T cell receptor (beta chain) has only a few counts. The CDR3 runs 13 residues. Germline V gene lookup returns CDR1 GTSNPN and CDR2 SVGIG (reference sequence). After removal of 2 bases from V and 4 bases from J, the junction contained 4 bases not matched to a gene. The sample is drawn from a study of shared clonotypes between healthy human individuals. Only CD45RO-negative cells positively selected for CCR7 counted as naive CD8 cells, so terminally differentiated effector memory CD45RA+ cells were excluded. Here immunoSEQ multiplex PCR was the method, and the copy in TCRdb shows in-frame clones only, minus some. This sample has about 2.1 million clones, with 85% to 95% found just once.

This chain links TRBV30 with TRBJ1-1, with 7 bases fitting TRBD1. The sample consisted of naive CD8+ T cells from PBMCs. The origin of this receptor is a man younger than 35 in good health. Some clones in this sample may be carry-over from other donors' samples. In DNA form, the CDR3 reads TGTGCCTGGAGTCCAGGGGGATCCACTGAAGCTTTCTTT. Translation gives CAWSPGGSTEAFF.